These 18 T cell receptor beta chains originate from one sample sequenced in a study of graft-versus-host responses after intestinal transplantation. Sequenced by immunoSEQ multiplex PCR; TCRdb stores in-frame clones only, minus some. Of around 90,000 clones listed, approximately 92% are singletons. Which antigens these TCRs recognize remains unknown. The sample was unstimulated CD8+ T cells sorted from spleen or lymph node cells, taken before transplant. These receptors were obtained from a human donor who was the organ donor for an intestinal transplant.

The J gene is TRBJ2-7, the V gene TRBV5-4; 8 nucleotides agree with TRBD1. From germline, CDR1 is SGHNT and CDR2 YYREEE (reference sequence). The V segment lost 4 bases and the J segment 7 bases; nucleotides outside the gene matches: 10. There are 14 residues in the CDR3. CDR3 in amino acids: CASSPLDRAGEQYF. Written as DNA, the CDR3 is TGTGCCAGCAGCCCCCTGGACAGGGCAGGGGAGCAGTACTTC.

This chain uses TRBV19 with TRBJ2-5; tentative D call: TRBD1 (5 bases). The J call is uncertain, as TRBJ2-7 better fits the DNA end. Germline CDR1 and CDR2: LNHDA and SQIVND (reference sequence). The CDR3 loop spans 16 amino acids. The CDR3 sequence: CASSMSDSPYSYEQYF. DNA for the CDR3: TGTGCCAGTAGTATGTCAGACAGCCCTTACTCCTACGAGCAGTACTTC.

This rearrangement joins TRBV27 to TRBJ2-7; 7 positions match TRBD2. CDR3 size: 16 residues. The J segment lost 5 bases and the V segment lost 2 bases, leaving 12 bases of the junction unmatched. CDR1 and CDR2 (germline): MNHEY, SMNVEV (reference sequence). In DNA form, the CDR3 reads TGTGCCAGCAGTTTAAGGTGGGGGAGGGCGGATAACGAGCAGTACTTC. Translation: CASSLRWGRADNEQYF.

CDR3 nucleotide sequence: TGCGCCAGCAGTGGAGACGGCGGGAGAGACGAGCAGTACTTC. This gives the protein CASSGDGGRDEQYF. V gene TRBV4-3 combines with J gene TRBJ2-7, with TRBD2 identical over 7 bases. Germline V gene lookup returns CDR1 LGHNA and CDR2 YSLEER. CDR3 length equals 14 residues. Germline trimming cut 6 bases from V and 5 bases from J; bases unmatched to any gene: 10.

This clone showed up just once. This chain uses TRBV5-4 with TRBJ2-1; TRBD2 is a possible D gene (5 bases). This CDR3 spans 16 amino acids. The V end was cut by 4 bases, the J end by 2 bases, with 16 bases between. The germline gives CDR1 SGHNT, CDR2 YYREEE (reference sequence). The CDR3: CASSRFGETTYNEQFF. The CDR3 DNA follows: TGTGCCAGCAGCCGGTTCGGGGAGACCACCTACAATGAGCAGTTCTTC.

This sequence joins TRBV19 and TRBJ2-1; tentatively, D is TRBD1 (6 bases). V was pared by 7 bases and J by 5 bases, with 15 bases between. CDR3 length: 14 residues. In germline, CDR1 is LNHDA, CDR2 SQIVND (reference sequence). DNA for the CDR3: TGTGCCAGTACCAGGGGTGGATGGAACAATGAGCAGTTCTTC. Its translation is CASTRGGWNNEQFF.

This chain connects TRBV18 to TRBJ1-1; D unclear. CDR1 and CDR2 (germline): KGHSH, LQKENI. Between the trimmed V and J ends, which lost 3 bases and 0 bases, there was a span of 14 bases. The CDR3 is 16 residues long. CDR3 loop: CASSPVTPGLNTEAFF. The CDR3 region has the DNA TGTGCCAGCTCACCCGTAACTCCGGGTCTGAACACTGAAGCTTTCTTT.

The chain links TRBV7-9 to TRBJ2-1, with 8 bases matching TRBD2. There are 16 residues in the CDR3. Per the germline V gene, CDR1 is SEHNR and CDR2 is FQNEAQ (reference sequence). V lost 2 bases, J lost 1 base, and 4 bases stayed unmatched. The CDR3 reads CASSLYTSGSYNEQFF. CDR3 DNA sequence: TGTGCCAGCAGCTTATATACTAGCGGATCCTACAATGAGCAGTTCTTC. The entire variable domain, with the rest obtained from reference TRBV7-9 and TRBJ2-1, is as follows: DTGVSQNPRHKITKRGQNVTFRCDPISEHNRLYWYRQTLGQGPEFLTYFQNEAQLEKSRLLSDRFSAERPKGSFSTLEIQRTEQGDSAMYLCASSLYTSGSYNEQFFGPGTRLTVL.

On this clone itself: One end of the junction fails to match germline, which may point to a read error. CDR3 sequence (DNA): TGTGCTAGCAGCTTCGGGACAGGGGACTACGAGCAGTACTTC. Translating it yields CASSFGTGDYEQYF. The genes are TRBV7-7 and TRBJ2-7; TRBD1 aligns across 10 bases. The CDR3 has 14 residues. Germline V lookup: CDR1 SSHAT, CDR2 FNYEAQ (reference sequence).

This chain uses TRBV27 with TRBJ1-1; TRBD1 matches at 8 bases. The trim removed 4 bases at V and 1 base at J, leaving 2 bases unmatched. Germline CDR1 and CDR2: MNHEY and SMNVEV (reference sequence). The CDR3 loop spans 14 amino acids. The CDR3 region is CASSSGTGNTEAFF. In DNA, the CDR3 is TGTGCCAGCAGTTCAGGGACAGGGAACACTGAAGCTTTCTTT.

V and J are TRBV10-3 and TRBJ1-3; D ambiguous. Germline V lookup: CDR1 ENHRY, CDR2 SYGVKD. CDR3 length: 13 residues. With 2 bases removed from V and 3 bases from J, the gap between germline ends came to 5 bases. The DNA for the CDR3 is TGTGCCATCAGTGAGGACTATGGAAACACCATATATTTT. It encodes CAISEDYGNTIYF.

The chain has TRBV7-9 and TRBJ2-7; D may be TRBD2 (5 bases). There are 14 residues in the CDR3. Germline loops: CDR1 SEHNR, CDR2 FQNEAQ (reference sequence). Trimming removed 5 bases at V and 2 bases at J, with 13 bases between. The DNA of the CDR3 is TGTGCCAGCAGCCTATGGACTCCCGCCTACGAGCAGTACTTC. The encoded protein is CASSLWTPAYEQYF.

The V call is TRBV27, the J call TRBJ2-7; D perhaps matches TRBD2 (7 bases). This CDR3 has 16 amino acids. Germline CDR1 is MNHEY and CDR2 is SMNVEV (reference sequence). V lost 3 bases to trimming and J lost 5 bases, with 20 bases between them. Here the CDR3 DNA reads TGTGCCAGCAGTTTTATCTTAGGGGGAGGGTCCCACGAGCAGTACTTC. It yields the protein CASSFILGGGSHEQYF.

About this clone itself: The same CDR3 can be traced to other DNA sequences in this sample. The J gene is TRBJ2-3, the V gene TRBV28, with TRBD2 matching over 8 bases. Germline CDR1 is MDHEN and CDR2 is SYDVKM. The CDR3 totals 16 residues. With V trimmed by 3 bases and J by 3 bases, 8 bases remained unmatched. The CDR3 loop reads CASSFFAGGGTDTQYF. CDR3 sequence (DNA): TGTGCCAGCAGTTTTTTTGCGGGAGGTGGGACAGATACGCAGTATTTT.

The chain carries TRBV7-8 and TRBJ2-5; D is possibly TRBD2 (5 bases). Trimming cost V 2 bases and J 5 bases, with 9 bases left between them. CDR1 SGHVS and CDR2 FQNEAQ come from the germline V gene. This CDR3 is built from 13 residues. The CDR3 nucleotides read TGTGCCAGCAGCTTATCTGGCGGGGAGACCCAGTACTTC. Protein sequence: CASSLSGGETQYF.

The chain couples TRBV9 to TRBJ2-2; 10 positions match TRBD1. The CDR3 is 15 amino acids. Germline V gene data show CDR1 as SGDLS and CDR2 as YYNGEE. V shed 2 bases, J shed 7 bases, and the junction held 5 bases outside the gene matches. CDR3 loop: CASSVGQGSSGELFF. Written as DNA, the CDR3 is TGTGCCAGCAGCGTGGGACAGGGGTCGAGCGGGGAGCTGTTTTTT.

The chain has TRBV13 and TRBJ2-5, with TRBD2 identical over 10 bases. V was pared by 5 bases and J by 5 bases, with 8 bases of the junction left unmatched. The germline V gene encodes CDR1 PRHDT and CDR2 FYEKMQ (reference sequence). The CDR3 runs 15 residues. The CDR3 spells CASSHELAGWETQYF. The CDR3 DNA reads TGTGCCAGCAGCCACGAACTAGCGGGGTGGGAGACCCAGTACTTC. Full variable domain (missing parts from reference TRBV13 and TRBJ2-5): AAGVIQSPRHLIKEKRETATLKCYPIPRHDTVYWYQQGPGQDPQFLISFYEKMQSDKGSIPDRFSAQQFSDYHSELNMSSLELGDSALYFCASSHELAGWETQYFGPGTRLLVL.

This chain links TRBV15 with TRBJ1-6; 8 positions match TRBD1. V lost 5 bases to trimming and J lost 11 bases; unmatched junction nucleotides: 14. The length of the CDR3 is 16 residues. Germline values: CDR1 LNHNV, CDR2 YYDKDF (reference sequence). CDR3 amino acids: CATSSSGGKGWAPLHF. CDR3 coding DNA: TGTGCCACCAGCTCCTCAGGGGGCAAAGGGTGGGCACCCCTCCACTTT.